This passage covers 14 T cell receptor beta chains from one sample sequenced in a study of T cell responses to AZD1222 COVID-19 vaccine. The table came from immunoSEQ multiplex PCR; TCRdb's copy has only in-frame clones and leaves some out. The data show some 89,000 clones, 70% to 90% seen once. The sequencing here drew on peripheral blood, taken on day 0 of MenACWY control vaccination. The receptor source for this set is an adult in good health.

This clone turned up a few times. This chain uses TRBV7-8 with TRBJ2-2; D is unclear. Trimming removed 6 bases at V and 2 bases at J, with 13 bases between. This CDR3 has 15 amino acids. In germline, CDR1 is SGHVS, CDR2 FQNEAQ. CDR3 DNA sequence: TGTGCCAGCAGTATTGAATTCCGAAACACCGGGGAGCTGTTTTTT. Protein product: CASSIEFRNTGELFF.

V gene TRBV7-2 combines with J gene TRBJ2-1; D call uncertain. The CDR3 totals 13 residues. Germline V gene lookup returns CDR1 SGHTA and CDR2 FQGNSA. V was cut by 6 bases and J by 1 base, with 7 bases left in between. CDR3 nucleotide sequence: TGTGCCAGCAGGACCCTTTCCTACAATGAGCAGTTCTTC. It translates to CASRTLSYNEQFF.

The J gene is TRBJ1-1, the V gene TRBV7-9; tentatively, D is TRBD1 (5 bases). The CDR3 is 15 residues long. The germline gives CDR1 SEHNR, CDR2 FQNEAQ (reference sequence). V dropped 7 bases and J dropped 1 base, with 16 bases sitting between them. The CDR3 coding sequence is TGTGCCAGCACCCCGACCGGGGGGTCGAACACTGAAGCTTTCTTT. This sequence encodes CASTPTGGSNTEAFF. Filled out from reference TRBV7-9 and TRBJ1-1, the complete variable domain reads DTGVSQNPRHKITKRGQNVTFRCDPISEHNRLYWYRQTLGQGPEFLTYFQNEAQLEKSRLLSDRFSAERPKGSFSTLEIQRTEQGDSAMYLCASTPTGGSNTEAFFGQGTRLTVV.

CDR3: CASSLSPNQPQHF. The CDR3 DNA follows: TGTGCCAGCAGTTTATCCCCTAATCAGCCCCAGCATTTT. The chain employs TRBV27 and TRBJ1-5, with D uncertain. From germline, CDR1 is MNHEY and CDR2 SMNVEV (reference sequence). V lost 0 bases to trimming and J lost 4 bases, with 4 bases between them. The CDR3 is 13 amino acids.

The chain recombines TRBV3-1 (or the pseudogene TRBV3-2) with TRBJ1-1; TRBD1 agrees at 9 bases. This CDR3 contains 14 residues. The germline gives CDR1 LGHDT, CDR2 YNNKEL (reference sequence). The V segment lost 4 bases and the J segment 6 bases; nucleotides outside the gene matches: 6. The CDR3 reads CASSRGQGTPEAFF. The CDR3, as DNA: TGTGCCAGCAGCCGCGGACAGGGGACCCCTGAAGCTTTCTTT.

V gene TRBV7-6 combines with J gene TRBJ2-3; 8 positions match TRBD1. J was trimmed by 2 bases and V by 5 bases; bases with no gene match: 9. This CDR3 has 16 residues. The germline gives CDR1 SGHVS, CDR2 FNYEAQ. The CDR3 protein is CASSQRHRGSTDTQYF. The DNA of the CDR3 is TGTGCCAGCAGCCAAAGGCACAGGGGGTCCACAGATACGCAGTATTTT.

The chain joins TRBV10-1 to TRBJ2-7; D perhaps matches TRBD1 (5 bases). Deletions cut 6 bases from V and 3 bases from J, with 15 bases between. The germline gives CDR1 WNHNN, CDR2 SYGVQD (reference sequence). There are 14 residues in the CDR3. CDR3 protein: CASSPGSGNYEQYF. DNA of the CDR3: TGCGCCAGCAGCCCCGGGTCAGGGAACTACGAGCAGTACTTC.

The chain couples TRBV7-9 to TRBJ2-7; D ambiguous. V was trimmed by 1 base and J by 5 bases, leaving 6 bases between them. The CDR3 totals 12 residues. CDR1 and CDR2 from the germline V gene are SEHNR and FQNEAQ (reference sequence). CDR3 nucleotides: TGTGCCAGCAGCTTAGTTACGGACGAGCAGTACTTC. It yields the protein CASSLVTDEQYF.

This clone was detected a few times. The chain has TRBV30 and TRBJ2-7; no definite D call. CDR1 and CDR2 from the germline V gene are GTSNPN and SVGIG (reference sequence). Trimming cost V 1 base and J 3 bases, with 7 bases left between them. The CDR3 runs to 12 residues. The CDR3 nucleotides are TGTGCCTGGAGTGGTATGGTCTACGAGCAGTACTTC. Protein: CAWSGMVYEQYF. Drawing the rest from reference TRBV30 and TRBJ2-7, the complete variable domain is SQTIHQWPATLVQPVGSPLSLECTVEGTSNPNLYWYRQAAGRGLQLLFYSVGIGQISSEVPQNLSASRPQDRQFILSSKKLLLSDSGFYLCAWSGMVYEQYFGPGTRLTVT.

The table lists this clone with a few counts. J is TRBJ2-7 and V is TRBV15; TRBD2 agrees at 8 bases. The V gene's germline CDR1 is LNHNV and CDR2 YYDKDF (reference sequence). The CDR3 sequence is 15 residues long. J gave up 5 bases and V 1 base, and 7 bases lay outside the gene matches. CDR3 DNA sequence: TGTGCCACCAGCAGAGCAAGACTAGCGACCCACGAGCAGTACTTC. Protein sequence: CATSRARLATHEQYF.

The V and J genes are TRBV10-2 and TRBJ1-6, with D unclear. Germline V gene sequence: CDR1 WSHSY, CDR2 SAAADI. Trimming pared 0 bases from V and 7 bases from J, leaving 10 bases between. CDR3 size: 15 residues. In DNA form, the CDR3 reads TGCGCCAGCAGTGAGTCAGGTGTCGCAAATTCACCCCTCCACTTT. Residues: CASSESGVANSPLHF.

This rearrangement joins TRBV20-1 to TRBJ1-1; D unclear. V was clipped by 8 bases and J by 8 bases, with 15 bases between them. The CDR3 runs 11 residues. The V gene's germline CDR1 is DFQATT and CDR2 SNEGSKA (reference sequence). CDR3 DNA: TGCAGTTCCCTCGTGGGGTGGGAAGCTTTCTTT. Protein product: CSSLVGWEAFF.

CDR3 protein: CASSFLLGRGNTEAFF. The CDR3 DNA reads TGTGCCAGCAGCTTTTTACTCGGTAGGGGGAACACTGAAGCTTTCTTT. J is TRBJ1-1 and V is TRBV7-9, with a tentative D call TRBD1 (5 bases). Trimming pared 3 bases from V and 1 base from J, leaving 15 bases between. The CDR3 sequence is 16 residues long. Germline assignment: CDR1 SEHNR and CDR2 FQNEAQ (reference sequence). Looking up the rest from reference TRBV7-9 and TRBJ1-1 gives the full variable domain: DTGVSQNPRHKITKRGQNVTFRCDPISEHNRLYWYRQTLGQGPEFLTYFQNEAQLEKSRLLSDRFSAERPKGSFSTLEIQRTEQGDSAMYLCASSFLLGRGNTEAFFGQGTRLTVV.

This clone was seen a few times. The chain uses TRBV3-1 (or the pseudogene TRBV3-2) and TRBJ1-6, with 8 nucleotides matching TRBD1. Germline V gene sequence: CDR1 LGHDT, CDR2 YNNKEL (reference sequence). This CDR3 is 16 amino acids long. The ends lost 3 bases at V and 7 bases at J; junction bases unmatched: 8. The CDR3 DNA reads TGTGCCAGCAGCCACGTGGGTCAGGGGGCGAATTCACCCCTCCACTTT. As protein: CASSHVGQGANSPLHF.